This TCR beta chain came from a study of T-cell memory formation after mild COVID-19. Study-wide results and limits: Later expanders leaned CD4+, whereas day 15 to 85 contracting clones were balanced CD4/CD8. Pre-infection memory contained some responding clones, which suggested that cross-reactive memory had joined.

A note on this clonotype: Its target is unknown.

V shed 1 base and J 4 bases; nucleotides not matched to a gene: 8. Germline CDR1 and CDR2: LGHNA and YSLEER. The CDR3 is 16 residues long. Constant-segment primers and 5'RACE yielded cDNA libraries for TCR alpha and TCR beta, each carrying sample barcodes and UMIs. TCRdb fed the 5' RACE reads into MiXCR, producing one record per CDR3 protein. The sample holds about 240,000 distinct CDR3 sequences, roughly a tenth seen once. The chain uses TRBV4-3 and TRBJ1-2; 8 bases are a match to TRBD1. The sample consisted of PBMCs or a T cell subset sorted from them (not recorded which). The receptor's source is a man between 18 and 29 years old who had mild COVID-19 (a few samples of this study predate the infection). Cell type and time point are not known. The CDR3 coding sequence is TGCGCCAGCAGCCAAGTCGCAGGACAGGGAGTCTATGGCTACACCTTC. Amino acid sequence: CASSQVAGQGVYGYTF.